A single sample gave rise to the 18 T cell receptor beta chains below, sequenced in a study of tumor-infiltrating lymphocytes in primary liver carcinoma. Germline DNA was also extracted, and blood RNA derived from unsorted whole blood. TCR beta cDNA came from about 500 ng total RNA, primed with a constant-region primer. Three nested multiplex PCR rounds, a slightly modified ARM-PCR, produced the libraries for TCR beta. Running approximately 10 cycles apiece, the first two PCR rounds relied on TRBV1-TRBV30 forward primers together with a C-beta reverse primer. TCRdb called the multiplex PCR reads again in MiXCR, with one record for every CDR3 protein. The sample has about 200,000 distinct CDR3 sequences, around 60% seen once. The sequencing input was peripheral blood. These receptor sequences come from a woman aged 60 to 75 with primary liver carcinoma and hepatitis B virus infection.

V and J are TRBV28 and TRBJ2-4, with D unclear. The CDR3 runs to 14 residues. Trimming removed 6 bases at V and 2 bases at J, with 11 bases between. The germline gives CDR1 MDHEN, CDR2 SYDVKM. This chain's CDR3 is CASSFNPTKNIQYF. CDR3 DNA: TGTGCCAGCAGCTTTAATCCAACCAAAAACATTCAGTACTTC.

Concerning this clonotype itself: A much larger clone differs by one base, so this may be a read error. A read error is likely, as this CDR3 ends without the conserved phenylalanine or tryptophan. The chain couples TRBV4-1 to TRBJ2-4; D gene uncertain. The V gene lost 2 bases and the J gene lost 0 bases, with 11 bases spanning the gap. This CDR3 contains 16 residues. Germline CDR1 and CDR2: MGHRA and YSYEKL. The CDR3 DNA reads as TGCGCCAGCAGCCAATCAATCATTTCAGCCAAAAACATTCAGTACCTC. It codes for CASSQSIISAKNIQYL.

A note on this clonotype: An end of the junction does not agree with germline; a read error may underlie this. The chain joins TRBV5-4 to TRBJ1-2; weak D call: TRBD1 (6 bases). From germline, CDR1 is SGHNT and CDR2 YYREEE (reference sequence). This CDR3 is 13 amino acids long. As DNA, the CDR3 is TGTGCCAGCAGGAAACAGGGAAACTATGGCTACGCCTTC. This codes for CASRKQGNYGYAF. Together with reference TRBV5-4 and TRBJ1-2, the CDR3 gives the full variable domain: ETGVTQSPTHLIKTRGQQVTLRCSSQSGHNTVSWYQQALGQGPQFIFQYYREEENGRGNFPPRFSGLQFPNYSSELNVNALELDDSALYLCASRKQGNYGYAFGSGTRLTVV.

This clonotype showed up just once. The germline gene is not matched at one end of the junction; a read error may be the cause. V is TRBV11-2 and J is TRBJ2-7; tentative D call: TRBD2 (5 bases). The germline gives CDR1 SGHAT, CDR2 FQNNGV. The CDR3 is 18 amino acids. CDR3 nucleotides: TGTACCAGCAGCTTCAGCCATAGTGGGAGTCGACCCAATTACGAGCAGTACTTC. As protein: CTSSFSHSGSRPNYEQYF.

This clonotype occurred a few times. CDR3 sequence (DNA): TGTGCCAGCAGTTTATATACGGATGAGCAGTTCTTC. Its translation: CASSLYTDEQFF. The chain joins TRBV28 to TRBJ2-1, with no clear D. The CDR3 is made up of 12 amino acids. Germline-derived CDR1 and CDR2 are MDHEN and SYDVKM. The V and J ends lost 1 base and 8 bases respectively, with 6 bases between them.

The J gene is TRBJ2-7, the V gene TRBV7-9; 8 bases are shared with TRBD2. CDR3 length equals 13 residues. Per the germline V gene, CDR1 is SEHNR and CDR2 is FQNEAQ (reference sequence). V lost 5 bases, J lost 6 bases, and 6 bases stayed unmatched. The CDR3 here is CASSPGGGCEQYF. The CDR3, as DNA: TGTGCCAGCAGCCCGGGGGGGGGCTGCGAGCAGTACTTC.

The table lists this clonotype with a few counts. A much bigger clone sits one base away, suggesting this may be a read error. This sequence joins TRBV4-1 and TRBJ2-3, with D maybe TRBD1 (5 bases). CDR3 size: 12 residues. Looked up from germline, CDR1 is MGHRA and CDR2 is YSYEKL. CDR3 in amino acids: CASSQATDTHYF. The CDR3 DNA follows: TGCGCCAGCAGCCAAGCGACAGATACGCATTATTTT.

Remarks on this clonotype: At one end, the junction sequence differs from germline, possibly due to a read error. This chain joins TRBV12-5 and TRBJ2-3; perhaps TRBD1 as D (6 bases). CDR3 length equals 16 residues. Germline loops: CDR1 LGHNT, CDR2 FRNRAP. The CDR3 here is CASGLFLTGTTDTKYF. CDR3 DNA: TGTGCTAGTGGTTTGTTCTTAACAGGGACCACAGATACGAAGTATTTT.

Worth noting for this clonotype: With a much larger clone just one base away, this may be a read error. The chain employs TRBV6-2 or TRBV6-3 and TRBJ2-3; D remains unclear. The CDR3 length is 14 residues. The germline V and J ends were trimmed by 4 bases and 1 base, with 9 bases remaining between them. Germline V gene data show CDR1 as MNHEY and CDR2 as SVGEGT. The CDR3 DNA follows: TGTGCCAGCAGTTGCATGTCACGCACAGATACGCAGTATTTT. It codes for CASSCMSRTDTQYF.

The chain links TRBV20-1 to TRBJ2-7; D may be TRBD1 or TRBD2 (5 bases each). Germline-derived CDR1 and CDR2 are DFQATT and SNEGSKA (reference sequence). CDR3 length: 14 amino acids. CDR3 in DNA: TGCTCCCTCAGGCCCCCCGGGACGCTGAGGGAGCAGTACTTC. Its translation is CSLRPPGTLREQYF.

This clonotype was counted ten times or more. The J gene is TRBJ2-3, the V gene TRBV28; TRBD2 matches 14 bases. J gave up 4 bases and V 2 bases, and 8 bases lay outside the gene matches. Germline values: CDR1 MDHEN, CDR2 SYDVKM. CDR3 length: 18 amino acids. CDR3 region: CASSLPTSGRVGADTQYF. Written as DNA, the CDR3 is TGTGCCAGCAGTTTACCGACTAGCGGGAGGGTTGGGGCAGATACGCAGTATTTT.

The rearrangement links TRBV11-2 to TRBJ2-1; D possibly matches TRBD1 or TRBD2 (5 bases each). The CDR3 loop spans 15 amino acids. Trimming removed 0 bases at V and 9 bases at J, with 15 bases between. CDR1 is SGHAT and CDR2 is FQNNGV in the germline V gene. CDR3 nucleotide sequence: TGTGCCAGCAGCTTAGAGAGGGGTCTCCTCATTGAGCAGTTCTTC. Encoded protein: CASSLERGLLIEQFF.

This clonotype came up many times. The rearrangement joins TRBV7-9 to TRBJ2-5, with 12 positions matching TRBD2. The CDR3 is 16 residues long. Per germline, CDR1 SEHNR and CDR2 FQNEAQ (reference sequence). V shed 5 bases, J shed 0 bases, and the junction held 4 bases outside the gene matches. CDR3 nucleotides: TGTGCCAGCAGCCCCCGGACTAGCGGGAACCAAGAGACCCAGTACTTC. This translates into CASSPRTSGNQETQYF.

Points on this clonotype: One end of the junction is discordant with germline, which a read error may explain. The J gene is TRBJ2-3, the V gene TRBV20-1; no clear D. This CDR3 spans 13 amino acids. CDR1 and CDR2 (germline): DFQATT, SNEGSKA (reference sequence). CDR3 residues: CSAFSPSTDTQYF. The CDR3, as DNA: TGTAGTGCATTTAGTCCTAGCACAGATACGCAGTATTTT.

This clonotype is a singleton in its sample. The V and J genes are TRBV7-9 and TRBJ2-7; the D call may be TRBD1 or TRBD2 (5 bases each). CDR3 length equals 14 residues. V was cut by 1 base and J by 10 bases, with 17 bases left in between. CDR1 is SEHNR and CDR2 is FQNEAQ in the germline V gene (reference sequence). CDR3 region: CASSLVGAVVDQYF. DNA for the CDR3: TGTGCCAGCAGCTTAGTCGGGGCGGTGGTAGACCAGTACTTC.

V usage is TRBV11-2 and J usage is TRBJ2-5; TRBD2 is a possible D gene (6 bases). The CDR3 is 15 amino acids. The germline gives CDR1 SGHAT, CDR2 FQNNGV. Trimming shortened V by 3 bases and J by 4 bases, and 15 bases separated the two germline ends. The CDR3 loop reads CASSLGWRAGETQYF. The CDR3 nucleotides are TGTGCCAGCAGCTTGGGCTGGAGAGCGGGAGAGACCCAGTACTTC.

The gene calls are TRBV29-1 and TRBJ2-3; D is unclear. The CDR3 is made up of 13 amino acids. With 6 bases removed from V and 4 bases from J, the gap between germline ends came to 14 bases. Germline CDR1 is SQVTM and CDR2 is ANQGSEA. Here the CDR3 reads CSVSEVVADTQYF. The CDR3 coding sequence is TGCAGCGTCAGTGAAGTAGTGGCAGATACGCAGTATTTT.

This clonotype occurred many times. The CDR3 reads CASSTRTNTDTQYF. In DNA form, the CDR3 reads TGTGCCAGCAGCACCAGGACCAACACAGATACGCAGTATTTT. The V gene is TRBV5-4, the J gene TRBJ2-3; D gene unclear. CDR1 is SGHNT and CDR2 is YYREEE in the germline V gene (reference sequence). Trimming took 4 bases from V and 2 from J, leaving 11 bases between them. CDR3 length: 14 amino acids.